This paragraph reports one T cell receptor (beta chain). Its target antigen remains unknown. Qualities for individual bases were not recorded, and no much larger clone is one base off. The sample belongs to a study of T cells in localized non-small cell lung cancer (dated by TCRdb to about 2020). In terms of the full investigation: T cell repertoires of some 240 early-stage NSCLC patients were analyzed, with tumors being compared against uninvolved tumor-adjacent lungs. The cohort consisted of 200 to 300 treatment-naive NSCLC patients whose localized lung tumors had been resected. Of the NSCLC patients, 129 were male and approximately 110 were female, and the mean age was around 66 years. Here is what the overall study found, with its caveats: Higher T cell density in blood was associated with longer overall survival, whereas higher clonality in adjacent lung was associated with shorter survival. Of the top 100 tumor clones, a median of around 57 were detected in paired uninvolved adjacent lung; approximately 30 were also among that lung's top 100. The highest T cell clonality was observed in uninvolved tumor-adjacent lung, where clonality exceeded that of tumor, suggesting that antigenic responses were more focused in uninvolved tumor-adjacent lung. Because of the exploratory design, TCR variables were selected using unadjusted p-values without false-discovery rate correction. Because multi-region tumor sequencing was not done, intratumor heterogeneity could not be ruled out.

The immunoSEQ Assay was used to sequence TCR beta CDR3 regions from DNA. Per the original workflow: To compute T cell density, TCR beta template counts were normalized to usable DNA, which was estimated by amplifying housekeeping genes. The preseqR package was used to estimate richness by extrapolating to 400,000 templates for PBMC samples and to 120,000 templates for tissue samples. Clonality was taken to be one minus Pielou's evenness. To identify tissue-enriched TCRs, differential abundance testing was run on productive amino-acid clonotypes with a minimum total count of 5 and an alpha of 0.1. The Jaccard Index and the Morisita Overlap Index were used to quantify repertoire overlap between compartments. GLIPH grouped TCR beta CDR3s together with public tetramer-defined viral CDR3s, and a viral motif had to include at least three viral sequences and show V-gene enrichment. This immuneACCESS table, as held by TCRdb, lists in-frame sequences with V and J called but not all clones. Of the missing ones, under half trace to an unresolved V gene in checked studies; the others have no known cause. D and trimming were read from the DNA, whereas the V and J calls and clone size are those reported in that table. Present in this sample are more than 8,000 clones, around 59% of which were seen just once. Of the sample, 8% falls within the top ten clones.

Relative to germline, V is 6 bases shorter and J is 2 bases shorter, with 11 bases between their ends. Its CDR3 holds 13 amino acids, cysteine through phenylalanine. Of all the DNA, just the CDR3 is kept, 39 bases in frame from base 1. The germline V gene provides CDR1 SGDLS and CDR2 YYNGEE. The sequences come from lymph node tissue, collected before any cancer treatment. This chain is built from TRBV9 and TRBJ1-1; TRBD1 is a weak D gene call, 6 bases matching. This receptor was obtained from a male donor at least 60 years old with stage I squamous cell lung carcinoma. The base sequence is TGTGCCAGCACCGGACAGATTAACACTGAAGCTTTCTTT. Its translation is CASTGQINTEAFF.